The present T cell receptor (beta chain) was sequenced within a study of cytomegalovirus exposure and HLA in healthy donors. Study at large: A prior analysis found some 110 million unique TCR beta sequences from approximately 190 million T cells.

Points on this clone: Its antigen remains unknown.

PCR was performed using 60 Vbeta and 13 Jbeta primers. Produced via immunoSEQ multiplex PCR; TCRdb's table is partial and in-frame only. The sample holds some 41,000 clones. The study, taken as a whole, reports: When presence/absence was analysed, sequencing depth was taken to be roughly uniform across donors. The authors later found HLA-associated TCR beta chains more clonally expanded than equally common others.

The sequence came from a male donor in good health and CMV-seronegative. Sequenced sample: PBMCs.

The CDR3 nucleotides read TGTGCCAGCAGCGTCCGAACAGCCAACACCGGGGAGCTGTTTTTT. This sequence encodes CASSVRTANTGELFF. The V and J genes are TRBV9 and TRBJ2-2; D gene unclear. The CDR3 is 15 residues long. V lost 2 bases and J lost 2, with 10 bases in between. Germline loops: CDR1 SGDLS, CDR2 YYNGEE.